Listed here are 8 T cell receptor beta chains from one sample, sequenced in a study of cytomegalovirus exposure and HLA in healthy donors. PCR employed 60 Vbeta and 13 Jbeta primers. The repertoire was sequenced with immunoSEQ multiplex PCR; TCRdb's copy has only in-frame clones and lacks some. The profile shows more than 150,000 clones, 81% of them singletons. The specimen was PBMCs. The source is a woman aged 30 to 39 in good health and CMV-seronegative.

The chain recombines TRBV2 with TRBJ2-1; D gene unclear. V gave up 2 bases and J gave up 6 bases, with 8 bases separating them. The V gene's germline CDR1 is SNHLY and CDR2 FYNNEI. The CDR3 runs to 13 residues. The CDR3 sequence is CASSEKWSNEQFF. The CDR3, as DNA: TGTGCCAGCAGTGAAAAATGGAGCAATGAGCAGTTCTTC. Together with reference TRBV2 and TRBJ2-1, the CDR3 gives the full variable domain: EPEVTQTPSHQVTQMGQEVILRCVPISNHLYFYWYRQILGQKVEFLVSFYNNEISEKSEIFDDQFSVERPDGSNFTLKIRSTKLEDSAMYFCASSEKWSNEQFFGPGTRLTVL.

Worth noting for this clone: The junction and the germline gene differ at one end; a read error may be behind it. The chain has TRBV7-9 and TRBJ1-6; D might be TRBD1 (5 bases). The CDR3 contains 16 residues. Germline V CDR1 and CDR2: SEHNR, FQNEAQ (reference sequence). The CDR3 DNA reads TGTTCCAGCAGCTCTACCCGGAGGGGCGATAATTCACCCCTCCACTTT. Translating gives CSSSSTRRGDNSPLHF.

The CDR3 loop is CASSESGGGQYF. The CDR3 DNA sequence: TGCGCCAGCAGTGAGTCAGGGGGGGGGCAGTATTTT. This chain uses TRBV10-1 with TRBJ2-3, with D possibly being TRBD2 (7 bases). Germline CDR1 reads WNHNN; CDR2 reads SYGVQD (reference sequence). The CDR3 consists of 12 residues. V gave up 0 bases and J gave up 11 bases, with 9 bases separating them.

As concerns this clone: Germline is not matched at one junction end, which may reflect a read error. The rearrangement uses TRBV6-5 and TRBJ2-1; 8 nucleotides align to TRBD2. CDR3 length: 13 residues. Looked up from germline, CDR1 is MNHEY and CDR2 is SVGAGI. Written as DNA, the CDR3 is TGTGCCAGCATGGAGCGGGAGTATCGTCGTTGGATCTTC. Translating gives CASMEREYRRWIF.

CDR3 DNA: TGTGCCAGCGGACCGGGACAGGGACAGCCCCAGCATTTT. It is translated as CASGPGQGQPQHF. The V and J genes are TRBV28 and TRBJ1-5; TRBD1 aligns across 9 bases. CDR3 length equals 13 residues. V shed 8 bases and J 7 bases; nucleotides not matched to a gene: 6. From germline, CDR1 is MDHEN and CDR2 SYDVKM.

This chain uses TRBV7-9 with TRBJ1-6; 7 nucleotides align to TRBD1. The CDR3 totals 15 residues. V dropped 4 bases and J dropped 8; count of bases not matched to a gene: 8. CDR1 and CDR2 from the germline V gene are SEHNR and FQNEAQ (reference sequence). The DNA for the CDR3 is TGTGCCAGCAGCTCCGGGACAGTCACCCATTCACCCCTCCACTTT. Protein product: CASSSGTVTHSPLHF.

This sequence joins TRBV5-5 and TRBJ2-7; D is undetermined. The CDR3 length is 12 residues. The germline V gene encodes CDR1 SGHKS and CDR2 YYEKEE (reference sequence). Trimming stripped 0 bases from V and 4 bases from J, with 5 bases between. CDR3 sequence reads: CASSLGVYEQYF. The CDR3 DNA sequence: TGTGCCAGCAGCTTGGGCGTTTACGAGCAGTACTTC.

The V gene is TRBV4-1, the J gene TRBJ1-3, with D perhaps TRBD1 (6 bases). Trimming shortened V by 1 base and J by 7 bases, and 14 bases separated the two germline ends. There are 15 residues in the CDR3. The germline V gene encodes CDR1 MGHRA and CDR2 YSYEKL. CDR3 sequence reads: CASSQGVQGRNTIYF. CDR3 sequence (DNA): TGCGCCAGCAGCCAAGGGGTACAGGGTCGGAACACCATATATTTT.